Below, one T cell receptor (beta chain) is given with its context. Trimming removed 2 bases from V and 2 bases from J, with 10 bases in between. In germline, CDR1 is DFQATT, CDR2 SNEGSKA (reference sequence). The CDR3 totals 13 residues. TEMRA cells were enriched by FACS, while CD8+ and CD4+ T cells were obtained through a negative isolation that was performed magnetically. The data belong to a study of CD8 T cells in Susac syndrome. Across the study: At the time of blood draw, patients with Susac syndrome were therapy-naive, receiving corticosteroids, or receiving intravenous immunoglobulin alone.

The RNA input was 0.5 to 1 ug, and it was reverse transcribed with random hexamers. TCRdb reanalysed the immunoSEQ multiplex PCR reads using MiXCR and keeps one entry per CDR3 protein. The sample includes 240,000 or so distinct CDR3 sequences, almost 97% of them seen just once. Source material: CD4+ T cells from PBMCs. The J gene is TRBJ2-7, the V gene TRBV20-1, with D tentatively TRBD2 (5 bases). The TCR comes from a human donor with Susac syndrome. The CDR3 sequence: CSARTTGTYEQYF. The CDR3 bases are TGCAGTGCTAGAACGACCGGGACCTACGAGCAGTACTTC.